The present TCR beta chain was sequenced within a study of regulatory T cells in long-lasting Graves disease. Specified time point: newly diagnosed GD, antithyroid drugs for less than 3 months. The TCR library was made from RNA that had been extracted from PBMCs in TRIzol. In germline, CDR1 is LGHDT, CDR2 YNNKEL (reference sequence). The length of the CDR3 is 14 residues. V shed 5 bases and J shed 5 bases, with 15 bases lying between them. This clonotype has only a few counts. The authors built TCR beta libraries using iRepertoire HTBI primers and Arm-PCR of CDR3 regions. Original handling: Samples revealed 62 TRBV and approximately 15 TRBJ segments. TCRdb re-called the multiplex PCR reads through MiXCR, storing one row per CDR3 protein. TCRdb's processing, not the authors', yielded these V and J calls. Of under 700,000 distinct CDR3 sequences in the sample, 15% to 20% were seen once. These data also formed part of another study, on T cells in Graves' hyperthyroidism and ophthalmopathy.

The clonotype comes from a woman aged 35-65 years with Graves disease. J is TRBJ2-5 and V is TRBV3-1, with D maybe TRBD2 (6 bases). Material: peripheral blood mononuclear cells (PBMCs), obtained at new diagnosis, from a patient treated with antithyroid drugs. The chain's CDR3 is CASSWDSPGETQYF. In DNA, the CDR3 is TGTGCCAGCAGCTGGGACTCCCCCGGGGAGACCCAGTACTTC.